This passage covers 32 T cell receptor beta chains from one sample sequenced in a study of beta chain features in type 1 diabetes. TCRB transcripts that were expressed got sequenced, as all of the isolated RNA had been reverse transcribed. Sequencing was performed with immunoSEQ multiplex PCR; in TCRdb, only in-frame clones are kept and a portion is missing. The sample has around 400,000 clones, around 12% seen once; the top ten hold more than 0.015%. Sequencing was carried out using naive CD4+ T cells from blood. Receptor source: a man younger than 35 in good health.

The rearrangement links TRBV7-2 to TRBJ2-7; D gene ambiguous. This CDR3 contains 13 residues. Germline CDR1 reads SGHTA; CDR2 reads FQGNSA. Trimming cost V 2 bases and J 3 bases, with 8 bases left between them. CDR3 bases: TGTGCCAGCAGCTTACAGTTACGCTACGAGCAGTACTTC. Encoded protein: CASSLQLRYEQYF.

J is TRBJ1-6 and V is TRBV2, with D perhaps matching TRBD1 (6 bases). V was clipped by 8 bases and J by 9 bases, with 29 bases between them. Germline lookup yields CDR1 SNHLY and CDR2 FYNNEI. The CDR3 runs 18 residues. The DNA for the CDR3 is TGTGCCAGCTGGAGGCGGGGGGCCGGGAACGGGTATGGTTCACCCCTCCACTTT. Its protein product is CASWRRGAGNGYGSPLHF.

This chain links TRBV4-3 with TRBJ2-2, with 12 bases fitting TRBD1. V dropped 0 bases and J dropped 8; count of bases not matched to a gene: 7. This CDR3 is built from 17 residues. Germline V CDR1 and CDR2: LGHNA, YSLEER. In nucleotides, the CDR3 is TGCGCCAGCAGCCAAGAAATGGGGACAGGGGGCGCGGGGGAGCTGTTTTTT. This encodes CASSQEMGTGGAGELFF.

In its sample, this clone was seen a few times. This sequence joins TRBV30 and TRBJ1-2; 10 bases fit TRBD1. The CDR3 loop spans 13 amino acids. With 3 bases clipped from V and 6 bases from J, the junction kept 4 bases outside the gene matches. Per germline, CDR1 GTSNPN and CDR2 SVGIG (reference sequence). The CDR3 sequence is CAWRGQGLDGYTF. CDR3 DNA sequence: TGTGCCTGGAGGGGACAGGGGTTGGATGGCTACACCTTC.

This clone was seen only a few times. The chain couples TRBV7-2 to TRBJ1-1, with D tentatively TRBD1 (6 bases). The ends were cut back, 8 bases at V and 1 base at J, with 11 bases in the middle. CDR3 length: 13 residues. From germline, CDR1 is SGHTA and CDR2 FQGNSA. CDR3 nucleotide sequence: TGTGCCAGCGGCGGACAGCAGAACACTGAAGCTTTCTTT. Its translation: CASGGQQNTEAFF.

The CDR3 nucleotides read TGTGCCAGCAGCTTTGGGACAGGGCTAAATGAAAAACTGTTTTTT. This codes for CASSFGTGLNEKLFF. The chain uses TRBV5-4 and TRBJ1-4; 9 bases are a match to TRBD1. V lost 2 bases to trimming and J lost 5 bases; unmatched junction nucleotides: 4. The CDR3 is 15 residues long. Per the germline V gene, CDR1 is SGHNT and CDR2 is YYREEE (reference sequence).

This clone was seen only a few times. The gene calls are TRBV5-1 and TRBJ2-7; 15 nucleotides line up with TRBD2. This CDR3 has 17 residues. Germline V lookup: CDR1 SGHRS, CDR2 YFSETQ. Trimming at V came to 3 bases and at J to 5 bases, leaving 9 bases not matched to a gene. DNA of the CDR3: TGCGCCAGCAGCTACTCCGGGACTAGCGGGGGGCTGGACGAGCAGTACTTC. It yields the protein CASSYSGTSGGLDEQYF.

Only a few counts were recorded for this clone. The rearrangement links TRBV29-1 to TRBJ2-5, with 7 bases fitting TRBD1. Germline CDR1 SQVTM, CDR2 ANQGSEA. With V trimmed by 7 bases and J by 4 bases, 15 bases remained unmatched. The CDR3 totals 15 residues. Written as DNA, the CDR3 is TGCAGCGCCCCAGGGGGTTCTTGGTTGGGAGAGACCCAGTACTTC. This encodes CSAPGGSWLGETQYF.

V usage is TRBV7-8 and J usage is TRBJ1-5; D is unclear. V dropped 3 bases and J dropped 1 base, with 13 bases sitting between them. Looked up from germline, CDR1 is SGHVS and CDR2 is FQNEAQ. The CDR3 runs 16 residues. CDR3: CASSLSRMPSNQPQHF. The CDR3 DNA is TGTGCCAGCAGCTTGTCTAGAATGCCGAGCAATCAGCCCCAGCATTTT.

There are a few counts of this clone. The chain carries TRBV6-5 and TRBJ2-7; TRBD2 matches at 9 bases. This CDR3 has 13 amino acids. Germline-derived CDR1 and CDR2 are MNHEY and SVGAGI. V lost 6 bases and J lost 2; bases outside the gene matches: 2. CDR3 region: CASRSGGPYEQYF. CDR3 DNA: TGTGCCAGCAGAAGCGGGGGGCCCTACGAGCAGTACTTC.

A few counts support this clone. V gene TRBV10-3 combines with J gene TRBJ2-5; 8 nucleotides agree with TRBD2. This CDR3 region has 16 residues. Germline CDR1 is ENHRY and CDR2 is SYGVKD. V trimming: 2 bases; J trimming: 2 bases; junction bases outside the gene matches: 7. The CDR3, as DNA: TGTGCCATCAGTGAGCGCAGCGGGAGAGGGCAAGAGACCCAGTACTTC. Its protein product is CAISERSGRGQETQYF.

The CDR3 is CASSLEGFHEQYF. The CDR3 DNA reads as TGTGCCAGCAGCTTAGAGGGGTTCCACGAGCAGTACTTC. The V and J genes are TRBV7-2 and TRBJ2-7, with D possibly matching TRBD1 (5 bases). The germline CDR1 and CDR2 sequences are SGHTA and FQGNSA. V lost 1 base and J lost 5, with 9 bases in between. CDR3 size: 13 residues. Full variable domain (outside the CDR3, taken from reference TRBV7-2 and TRBJ2-7): GAGVSQSPSNKVTEKGKDVELRCDPISGHTALYWYRQSLGQGLEFLIYFQGNSAPDKSGLPSDRFSAERTGGSVSTLTIQRTQQEDSAVYLCASSLEGFHEQYFGPGTRLTVT.

The chain carries TRBV5-4 and TRBJ2-1; 7 bases are a match to TRBD2. Trimming took 4 bases from V and 2 from J; bases not matched to a gene: 6. The CDR3 has 15 amino acids. Germline V gene lookup returns CDR1 SGHNT and CDR2 YYREEE (reference sequence). The CDR3 spells CASSATSDPYNEQFF. The CDR3 DNA follows: TGTGCCAGCAGCGCCACTAGCGACCCCTACAATGAGCAGTTCTTC.

This clone showed up just a few times. The genes are TRBV6-6 and TRBJ1-2, with TRBD1 as a possible D gene (6 bases). Germline-derived CDR1 and CDR2 are MNHNY and SVGAGI (reference sequence). CDR3 length equals 16 residues. The ends were cut back, 5 bases at V and 1 base at J, with 17 bases in the middle. The CDR3 DNA reads as TGTGCCAGCAGTACCTCCGACAGGCCGAATAACTATGGCTACACCTTC. Amino acids: CASSTSDRPNNYGYTF.

The rearrangement joins TRBV5-4 to TRBJ2-7, with TRBD1 as a possible D gene (6 bases). The germline gives CDR1 SGHNT, CDR2 YYREEE (reference sequence). The CDR3 length is 14 residues. V lost 5 bases to trimming and J lost 6 bases, with 18 bases between them. CDR3 nucleotide sequence: TGTGCCAGCAGGGAGAGCCCGACAGGATTCGAGCAGTACTTC. This sequence encodes CASRESPTGFEQYF. Full variable domain (remainder filled in from reference TRBV5-4 and TRBJ2-7): ETGVTQSPTHLIKTRGQQVTLRCSSQSGHNTVSWYQQALGQGPQFIFQYYREEENGRGNFPPRFSGLQFPNYSSELNVNALELDDSALYLCASRESPTGFEQYFGPGTRLTVT.

The chain uses TRBV28 and TRBJ2-7, with D possibly TRBD2 on 6 matching bases. Trimming removed 8 bases at V and 2 bases at J, with 19 bases between. The germline V gene has CDR1 MDHEN and CDR2 SYDVKM. The CDR3 is made up of 15 amino acids. CDR3 DNA: TGTGCCAGCGGGATTATCGGCGGAGGGGCCTACGAGCAGTACTTC. It specifies CASGIIGGGAYEQYF.

This chain links TRBV7-2 with TRBJ1-4, with D unclear. Germline CDR1 SGHTA, CDR2 FQGNSA. The CDR3 extends over 16 amino acids. V shed 2 bases and J shed 6 bases, with 16 bases lying between them. CDR3 bases: TGTGCCAGCAGCTTACGGTTCGGAGGGAGGGATGAAAAACTGTTTTTT. Protein product: CASSLRFGGRDEKLFF.

The sample holds a few counts of this clone. This chain links TRBV5-6 with TRBJ1-1; 7 bases are shared with TRBD1. The germline gives CDR1 SGHDT, CDR2 YYEEEE. J lost 1 base, V lost 6 bases, and 6 bases had no gene match. This CDR3 region has 14 residues. CDR3: CASTIRTGNTEAFF. In DNA form, the CDR3 reads TGTGCCAGCACCATACGGACAGGGAACACTGAAGCTTTCTTT.

This clone came up a few times. The gene calls are TRBV7-3 and TRBJ2-7; possible D gene TRBD2, 6 bases. The CDR3 loop spans 14 amino acids. Germline-derived CDR1 and CDR2 are SGHTA and FQGTGA. V dropped 6 bases and J dropped 2 bases, with 14 bases sitting between them. CDR3 nucleotides: TGTGCCAGCAGGGCCGCGGGAACACCCTACGAGCAGTACTTC. It translates to CASRAAGTPYEQYF. Together with reference TRBV7-3 and TRBJ2-7, the CDR3 gives the full variable domain: GAGVSQTPSNKVTEKGKYVELRCDPISGHTALYWYRQSLGQGPEFLIYFQGTGAADDSGLPNDRFFAVRPEGSVSTLKIQRTERGDSAVYLCASRAAGTPYEQYFGPGTRLTVT.

The gene calls are TRBV28 and TRBJ1-1; D is unresolved. Trimming stripped 6 bases from V and 3 bases from J, with 8 bases between. CDR1 and CDR2 from the germline V gene are MDHEN and SYDVKM. CDR3 size: 12 residues. CDR3 region: CASSPRYTEAFF. The CDR3 DNA follows: TGTGCCAGCAGCCCCAGATACACTGAAGCTTTCTTT.

This clone was detected a few times. This rearrangement joins TRBV7-2 to TRBJ2-7; TRBD2 might be the D (6 bases). Germline V CDR1 and CDR2: SGHTA, FQGNSA. Trimming stripped 3 bases from V and 1 base from J, with 16 bases between. The CDR3 totals 16 residues. The CDR3 loop reads CASSLQPLALSYEQYF. CDR3 nucleotides: TGTGCCAGCAGCTTGCAACCCCTAGCGCTTTCCTACGAGCAGTACTTC.

The table lists this clone with a few counts. The chain employs TRBV25-1 and TRBJ1-1, with D unclear. Trimming stripped 1 base from V and 1 base from J, with 7 bases between. Germline V gives CDR1 MGHDK, CDR2 SYGVNS. This CDR3 region has 14 residues. CDR3 nucleotide sequence: TGTGCCAGCAGTGAATTTGGAGCGAACACTGAAGCTTTCTTT. This translates into CASSEFGANTEAFF.

This clone was seen a handful of times. The chain couples TRBV9 to TRBJ1-2; D possibly corresponds to TRBD1 (5 bases). The germline CDR1 and CDR2 sequences are SGDLS and YYNGEE. The CDR3 is made up of 15 amino acids. The V end was cut by 1 base, the J end by 2 bases, with 12 bases between. The chain's CDR3 is CASSVSGQANYGYTF. CDR3 nucleotides: TGTGCCAGCAGCGTATCAGGGCAGGCGAACTATGGCTACACCTTC.

This clone came up a few times. V and J are TRBV5-1 and TRBJ2-3; TRBD2 matches 7 bases. This CDR3 spans 16 amino acids. The V and J ends lost 5 bases and 1 base, in that order; junction bases with no gene match: 10. Germline values: CDR1 SGHRS, CDR2 YFSETQ. The CDR3 region is CASRNAPGGGTDTQYF. Written as DNA, the CDR3 is TGCGCCAGCAGAAACGCACCGGGGGGTGGCACAGATACGCAGTATTTT.

There are a few counts of this clone. V gene TRBV5-6 combines with J gene TRBJ1-1, with D hard to call. This CDR3 spans 14 amino acids. V was pared by 1 base and J by 0 bases, with 7 bases between. Germline assignment: CDR1 SGHDT and CDR2 YYEEEE. The CDR3 sequence is CASSLYSLNTEAFF. Written as DNA, the CDR3 is TGTGCCAGCAGCTTGTACAGTTTGAACACTGAAGCTTTCTTT.

The J gene is TRBJ2-3, the V gene TRBV4-2; 7 positions match TRBD2. This CDR3 contains 17 residues. Unmatched junction bases numbered 9, after V lost 2 bases and J lost 1 base. Germline V lookup: CDR1 LGHNA, CDR2 YNFKEQ. CDR3 sequence: CASSQKAGNGGTDTQYF. The CDR3 DNA follows: TGTGCCAGCAGCCAAAAAGCGGGAAACGGGGGCACAGATACGCAGTATTTT.

The chain has TRBV20-1 and TRBJ2-7; D gene uncertain. Germline values: CDR1 DFQATT, CDR2 SNEGSKA (reference sequence). The CDR3 runs 11 residues. Between the trimmed V and J ends, which lost 3 bases and 2 bases, there was a span of 5 bases. CDR3 DNA: TGCAGTGCTAGCTTAGCCTACGAGCAGTACTTC. As protein: CSASLAYEQYF.

This clone was detected a few times. The rearrangement uses TRBV29-1 and TRBJ1-1; 8 nucleotides line up with TRBD1. This CDR3 is 15 amino acids long. In germline, CDR1 is SQVTM, CDR2 ANQGSEA. Germline trimming cut 6 bases from V and 8 bases from J; bases unmatched to any gene: 17. The CDR3 protein is CSVRIRQGPMQEAFF. The CDR3 DNA sequence: TGCAGCGTCAGAATCCGACAGGGGCCCATGCAGGAAGCTTTCTTT.

The sample holds a few counts of this clone. The CDR3, as DNA: TGTGCCAGCAGCGTCCGGGACAGGGCCACAGATACGCAGTATTTT. Translated: CASSVRDRATDTQYF. The rearrangement uses TRBV9 and TRBJ2-3; 9 bases match TRBD1. V lost 2 bases, J lost 2 bases, and 3 bases stayed unmatched. The CDR3 spans 15 residues. Germline V gene sequence: CDR1 SGDLS, CDR2 YYNGEE.

The chain has TRBV2 and TRBJ2-3; 7 nucleotides align to TRBD1. The CDR3 is made up of 14 amino acids. The V gene end was trimmed by 4 bases and the J gene end by 2 bases; junction bases not matched to a gene: 3. Per the germline V gene, CDR1 is SNHLY and CDR2 is FYNNEI. The CDR3 loop is CASSGQGTTDTQYF. DNA for the CDR3: TGTGCCAGCAGTGGACAGGGAACCACAGATACGCAGTATTTT.

This clone was counted between two and nine times. This chain connects TRBV6-5 to TRBJ1-1; D remains unclear. CDR1 is MNHEY and CDR2 is SVGAGI in the germline V gene. The germline V and J ends were trimmed by 7 bases and 1 base, with 10 bases remaining between them. This CDR3 spans 13 amino acids. The CDR3 reads CASTQAGNTEAFF. The CDR3 DNA reads as TGTGCCAGCACCCAAGCAGGGAACACTGAAGCTTTCTTT.

This clone was counted only a few times. The V gene is TRBV30, the J gene TRBJ2-7; 7 bases are a match to TRBD1. Germline loops: CDR1 GTSNPN, CDR2 SVGIG (reference sequence). This CDR3 has 14 amino acids. V lost 0 bases and J lost 6; bases outside the gene matches: 8. CDR3 DNA sequence: TGTGCCTGGAGTGTATTCGGGACAGCCTCCGAGCAGTACTTC. Translating gives CAWSVFGTASEQYF.